The 28 T cell receptor beta chains listed next were all sequenced from one sample in a study of blood T cell repertoires in COVID-19. TCRdb's copy holds only in-frame clones and misses some; the assay was immunoSEQ multiplex PCR. The sample carries about 260,000 clones, about 90% recorded once. The specimen was peripheral blood. These receptors all come from a person aged 18-35 years with COVID-19, enrolled during active disease.

This clone was seen a handful of times. The chain is built from TRBV6-5 and TRBJ2-7; 8 bases are shared with TRBD1. The CDR3 extends over 14 amino acids. V lost 8 bases, J lost 5 bases, and 11 bases stayed unmatched. Germline V gene sequence: CDR1 MNHEY, CDR2 SVGAGI. The CDR3 loop is CASWFGQGVDEQYF. CDR3 in DNA: TGTGCCAGCTGGTTTGGACAGGGTGTCGACGAGCAGTACTTC.

Written as DNA, the CDR3 is TGCGCCAGCAGCGCGGACTATTCTAGCTCCTACGAGCAGTACTTC. Protein: CASSADYSSSYEQYF. The chain links TRBV4-1 to TRBJ2-7, with D possibly TRBD2 on 6 matching bases. CDR1 and CDR2 from the germline V gene are MGHRA and YSYEKL. The CDR3 is made up of 15 amino acids. V dropped 5 bases and J dropped 0 bases, with 14 bases sitting between them.

This chain links TRBV6-1 with TRBJ1-1, with 8 bases that match TRBD1. The length of the CDR3 is 15 residues. Germline CDR1 reads MNHNS; CDR2 reads SASEGT. With 1 base clipped from V and 5 bases from J, the junction kept 6 bases outside the gene matches. The chain's CDR3 is CASSEVTGGYTEAFF. The CDR3 DNA reads as TGTGCCAGCAGTGAAGTTACAGGGGGATATACTGAAGCTTTCTTT.

This clone was counted only a few times. The gene calls are TRBV6-5 and TRBJ1-5, with TRBD1 matching over 7 bases. CDR1 and CDR2 from the germline V gene are MNHEY and SVGAGI. This CDR3 has 14 amino acids. With 8 bases clipped from V and 6 bases from J, the junction kept 10 bases outside the gene matches. CDR3 protein: CASVLTGATQPQHF. The CDR3 coding sequence is TGTGCCAGCGTTCTTACAGGGGCTACTCAGCCCCAGCATTTT.

The chain combines TRBV21-1 with TRBJ2-3; the table names TRBD2, a call not compared with the DNA. TRBV21-1 is designated a pseudogene. The CDR3 has 16 residues. CDR3 in amino acids: CASSKGSHYSTDTQYF. DNA of the CDR3: TGTGCCAGCAGCAAAGGCTCACACTACAGCACAGATACGCAGTATTTT.

The chain combines TRBV5-1 with TRBJ1-2; 9 nucleotides match TRBD1. The V segment lost 7 bases and the J segment 3 bases; nucleotides outside the gene matches: 7. CDR3 length equals 14 residues. Germline CDR1 reads SGHRS; CDR2 reads YFSETQ. CDR3 coding DNA: TGCGCCAGCGCTACCGGGACAGGGCACTATGGCTACACCTTC. This sequence encodes CASATGTGHYGYTF. The whole variable domain, filled in from reference TRBV5-1 and TRBJ1-2, reads KAGVTQTPRYLIKTRGQQVTLSCSPISGHRSVSWYQQTPGQGLQFLFEYFSETQRNKGNFPGRFSGRQFSNSRSEMNVSTLELGDSALYLCASATGTGHYGYTFGSGTRLTVV.

The rearrangement links TRBV18 to TRBJ2-1, with TRBD1 as a possible D gene (6 bases). The V and J ends lost 3 bases and 5 bases respectively, with 8 bases between them. In germline, CDR1 is KGHSH, CDR2 LQKENI. The CDR3 is made up of 13 amino acids. CDR3 sequence: CASSPGQHNEQFF. The CDR3 nucleotides are TGTGCCAGCTCACCGGGACAACACAATGAGCAGTTCTTC.

The chain is built from TRBV27 and TRBJ1-2, with D possibly matching TRBD1 (6 bases). This CDR3 contains 13 residues. Germline CDR1 MNHEY, CDR2 SMNVEV (reference sequence). V lost 8 bases and J 8 bases, leaving 18 bases between the germline ends. The CDR3 loop is CASGGGYFGGYTF. CDR3 nucleotide sequence: TGTGCCAGCGGGGGGGGCTATTTTGGAGGCTACACCTTC.

V is TRBV9 and J is TRBJ2-7, with TRBD2 identical over 10 bases. Losses at the gene ends were 3 bases for V and 0 bases for J; bases not matched to a gene: 12. Germline V gene sequence: CDR1 SGDLS, CDR2 YYNGEE. The CDR3 covers 18 residues. CDR3 residues: CASSAPPGLASGSYEQYF. CDR3 bases: TGTGCCAGCAGCGCCCCACCGGGACTAGCGAGCGGCTCCTACGAGCAGTACTTC.

J is TRBJ1-5 and V is TRBV10-3; no firm D call. The V end lost 3 bases, the J end lost 4 bases, and 13 bases lay between the germline ends. Germline CDR1 and CDR2: ENHRY and SYGVKD. CDR3 length equals 15 residues. CDR3 coding DNA: TGTGCCATCAGTGATGATTTGGCGGGGAATCAGCCCCAGCATTTT. This gives the protein CAISDDLAGNQPQHF.

The V gene is TRBV12-3 or TRBV12-4, the J gene TRBJ1-1; D gene uncertain. The germline V and J ends were trimmed by 2 bases and 1 base, with 5 bases remaining between them. There are 13 residues in the CDR3. CDR3 nucleotide sequence: TGTGCCAGCAGTTTATTCAGGAACACTGAAGCTTTCTTT. Translating it yields CASSLFRNTEAFF.

The genes are TRBV6-2 or TRBV6-3 and TRBJ2-3; D is ambiguous. Trimming removed 4 bases from V and 5 bases from J, with 4 bases in between. The CDR3 contains 11 residues. Germline lookup yields CDR1 MNHEY and CDR2 SVGEGT. The CDR3 loop is CASSFRDTQYF. The DNA of the CDR3 is TGTGCCAGCAGTTTTAGAGATACGCAGTATTTT.

V is TRBV14 and J is TRBJ2-3; TRBD1 agrees at 11 bases. The CDR3 is 17 residues long. With V trimmed by 0 bases and J by 4 bases, 6 bases remained unmatched. Germline CDR1 and CDR2: SGHDN and FVKESK. In DNA, the CDR3 is TGTGCCAGCAGCCAAGACCGGGGACAGGGGGTTCCAGATACGCAGTATTTT. Residues: CASSQDRGQGVPDTQYF. The full variable domain, completed using reference TRBV14 and TRBJ2-3, is EAGVTQFPSHSVIEKGQTVTLRCDPISGHDNLYWYRRVMGKEIKFLLHFVKESKQDESGMPNNRFLAERTGGTYSTLKVQPAELEDSGVYFCASSQDRGQGVPDTQYFGPGTRLTVL.

The chain has TRBV27 and TRBJ2-1, with D unresolved. The CDR3 is made up of 11 amino acids. V lost 5 bases to trimming and J lost 8 bases, with 7 bases between them. In germline, CDR1 is MNHEY, CDR2 SMNVEV (reference sequence). CDR3 residues: CASSQLDEQFF. The CDR3 nucleotides are TGTGCCAGCAGTCAACTCGATGAGCAGTTCTTC.

This chain joins TRBV4-3 and TRBJ2-7, with D unclear. Germline CDR1 is LGHNA and CDR2 is YSLEER. Between the trimmed V and J ends, which lost 4 bases and 3 bases, there was a span of 19 bases. The CDR3 has 16 residues. The CDR3 here is CASSPNMGYLSYEQYF. CDR3 sequence (DNA): TGCGCCAGCAGCCCCAACATGGGCTACTTGAGCTACGAGCAGTACTTC.

The chain links TRBV4-1 to TRBJ2-1; D unresolved. CDR1 MGHRA and CDR2 YSYEKL come from the germline V gene. The CDR3 has 16 amino acids. The germline V and J ends were trimmed by 3 bases and 0 bases, with 12 bases remaining between them. CDR3 DNA sequence: TGCGCCAGCAGCCAGCTAGGAGTTGGCTCCTACAATGAGCAGTTCTTC. This encodes CASSQLGVGSYNEQFF.

This chain links TRBV6-6 with TRBJ2-1; TRBD1 aligns across 9 bases. Per germline, CDR1 MNHNY and CDR2 SVGAGI (reference sequence). With 4 bases clipped from V and 5 bases from J, the junction kept 6 bases outside the gene matches. CDR3 length: 15 amino acids. Here the CDR3 reads CASSSGGQGNNEQFF. In DNA form, the CDR3 reads TGTGCCAGCAGTTCGGGGGGACAGGGAAACAATGAGCAGTTCTTC.

This clone came up a few times. The chain uses TRBV11-2 and TRBJ2-5; D perhaps matches TRBD2 (6 bases). CDR3 length equals 13 residues. CDR1 and CDR2 (germline): SGHAT, FQNNGV. V lost 4 bases, J lost 4 bases, and 10 bases lay in between. The CDR3 reads CASSSGLSETQYF. CDR3 DNA sequence: TGTGCCAGCAGCTCGGGACTCTCAGAGACCCAGTACTTC.

The gene calls are TRBV15 and TRBJ2-1, with D possibly being TRBD2 (5 bases). V dropped 5 bases and J dropped 0 bases, with 11 bases sitting between them. Per germline, CDR1 LNHNV and CDR2 YYDKDF (reference sequence). The CDR3 covers 15 residues. CDR3 DNA: TGTGCCACCAGCCCAAAGGGAGTCTCCTACAATGAGCAGTTCTTC. Protein: CATSPKGVSYNEQFF.

The chain carries TRBV28 and TRBJ1-1; D not certain. Per the germline V gene, CDR1 is MDHEN and CDR2 is SYDVKM. V was cut by 7 bases and J by 1 base, with 10 bases left in between. The CDR3 runs to 13 residues. The CDR3 is CASMRVKNTEAFF. CDR3 nucleotides: TGTGCCAGCATGAGGGTCAAGAACACTGAAGCTTTCTTT.

The chain combines TRBV2 with TRBJ2-1; 7 bases fit TRBD2. The CDR3 is 14 amino acids. Germline V gives CDR1 SNHLY, CDR2 FYNNEI. Germline trimming cut 6 bases from V and 5 bases from J; bases unmatched to any gene: 7. CDR3 coding DNA: TGTGCCAGCAGGTGGACTAGGGACGACAATGAGCAGTTCTTC. It specifies CASRWTRDDNEQFF.

The rearrangement links TRBV4-2 to TRBJ2-7, with 7 bases fitting TRBD1. In germline, CDR1 is LGHNA, CDR2 YNFKEQ. The ends lost 0 bases at V and 0 bases at J; junction bases unmatched: 2. The CDR3 is made up of 15 amino acids. The CDR3 sequence: CASSQEQGDSYEQYF. The DNA of the CDR3 is TGTGCCAGCAGCCAAGAGCAGGGGGACTCCTACGAGCAGTACTTC.

This clone turned up a few times. The gene calls are TRBV6-1 and TRBJ2-7; TRBD2 aligns across 8 bases. The CDR3 is 15 residues long. V trimming: 1 base; J trimming: 9 bases; junction bases outside the gene matches: 11. Germline CDR1 and CDR2: MNHNS and SASEGT. CDR3 sequence: CASSEGRTSSVGQYF. The CDR3 DNA sequence: TGTGCCAGCAGTGAAGGCAGGACTAGCAGCGTGGGGCAGTACTTC.

The chain combines TRBV24-1 with TRBJ2-3, with D tentatively TRBD1 (6 bases). This CDR3 spans 17 amino acids. Trimming removed 1 base from V and 6 bases from J, with 19 bases in between. CDR1 and CDR2 (germline): KGHDR, SFDVKD. CDR3 DNA: TGTGCCACCAGTGATTTCGAACAGGGAAGGGCGACGGATACGCAGTATTTT. Protein product: CATSDFEQGRATDTQYF.

The genes are TRBV5-1 and TRBJ1-6, with D perhaps matching TRBD1 (6 bases). Trimming shortened V by 7 bases and J by 1 base, and 6 bases separated the two germline ends. CDR1 is SGHRS and CDR2 is YFSETQ in the germline V gene. CDR3 length: 13 amino acids. CDR3 protein: CASQGSYNSPLHF. In DNA, the CDR3 is TGCGCCAGCCAGGGGTCCTATAATTCACCCCTCCACTTT.

The chain couples TRBV20-1 to TRBJ1-1, with 9 nucleotides matching TRBD1. The length of the CDR3 is 12 residues. With V trimmed by 3 bases and J by 7 bases, 3 bases remained unmatched. Germline lookup yields CDR1 DFQATT and CDR2 SNEGSKA (reference sequence). CDR3 nucleotides: TGCAGTGCTAGTGGACAGGGGTTTGAAGCTTTCTTT. Its protein is CSASGQGFEAFF.

The chain uses TRBV19 and TRBJ1-1, with 8 bases lining up with TRBD1. Trimming took 4 bases from V and 0 from J; bases not matched to a gene: 7. Germline CDR1 is LNHDA and CDR2 is SQIVND (reference sequence). The CDR3 spans 16 residues. The CDR3 region is CASSTAGGGLNTEAFF. Written as DNA, the CDR3 is TGTGCCAGTAGTACGGCAGGGGGCGGGCTGAACACTGAAGCTTTCTTT. Full variable domain (rest looked up from reference TRBV19 and TRBJ1-1): DGGITQSPKYLFRKEGQNVTLSCEQNLNHDAMYWYRQDPGQGLRLIYYSQIVNDFQKGDIAEGYSVSREKKESFPLTVTSAQKNPTAFYLCASSTAGGGLNTEAFFGQGTRLTVV.

This rearrangement joins TRBV9 to TRBJ2-1; TRBD1 agrees at 8 bases. The CDR3 is made up of 14 amino acids. Germline assignment: CDR1 SGDLS and CDR2 YYNGEE. V lost 3 bases and J lost 6; bases outside the gene matches: 5. The CDR3 DNA follows: TGTGCCAGCAGCGAGGGGACAGGCGGCAATGAGCAGTTCTTC. It yields the protein CASSEGTGGNEQFF.